The clone carrying this T cell receptor beta chain was counted at least ten times. This record comes from a study of response to subunit inactivated influenza vaccine. This CDR3 contains 13 residues. The V and J ends lost 4 bases and 4 bases respectively, with 7 bases between them. Per the germline V gene, CDR1 is MNHEY and CDR2 is SVGEGT. TCRdb itself ran the RT-PCR reads through MiXCR, one entry per CDR3 protein. The table includes around 520,000 distinct CDR3 sequences, 12% detected once. Here the sequenced sample was PBMCs from blood, taken on the day of vaccination. The genes are TRBV6-2 or TRBV6-3 and TRBJ2-2; the D call may be TRBD1 or TRBD2 (5 bases each). The TCR sequence derives from a man aged 50 or older who received an inactivated influenza vaccine. This CDR3 is CASSSGPTGELFF. Here the CDR3 DNA reads TGTGCCAGCAGTTCGGGGCCCACCGGGGAGCTGTTTTTT.